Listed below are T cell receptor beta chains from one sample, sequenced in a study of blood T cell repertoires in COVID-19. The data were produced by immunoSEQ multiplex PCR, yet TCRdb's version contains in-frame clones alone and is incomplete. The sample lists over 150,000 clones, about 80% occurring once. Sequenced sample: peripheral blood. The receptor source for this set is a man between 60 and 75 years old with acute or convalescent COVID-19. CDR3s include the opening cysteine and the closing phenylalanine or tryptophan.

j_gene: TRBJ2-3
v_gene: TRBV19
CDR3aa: CASSISGIGTDTQYF

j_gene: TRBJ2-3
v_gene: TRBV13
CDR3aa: CASSFGQGRTDTQYF

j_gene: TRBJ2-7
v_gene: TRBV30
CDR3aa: CAWAASAEQYF

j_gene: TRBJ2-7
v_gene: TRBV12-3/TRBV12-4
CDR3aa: CASSLARVEQYF

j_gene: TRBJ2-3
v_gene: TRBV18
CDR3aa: CASSPPNPAAGDTQYF

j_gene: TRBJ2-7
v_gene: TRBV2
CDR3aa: CASSRETGGYEQYF

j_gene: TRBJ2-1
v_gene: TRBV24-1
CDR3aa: CATSDPNRGLFYNEQFF

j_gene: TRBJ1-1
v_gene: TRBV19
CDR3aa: CASSIFPGTAMNTEAFF

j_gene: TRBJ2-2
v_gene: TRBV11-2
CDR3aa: CASSSRGTGELFF

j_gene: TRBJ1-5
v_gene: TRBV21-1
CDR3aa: CASSPPGSDPHQPQHF

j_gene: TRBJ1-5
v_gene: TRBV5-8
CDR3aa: CASSQTGSRQPQHF

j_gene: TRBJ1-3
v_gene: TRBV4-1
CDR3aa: CASSQGLGNTIYF

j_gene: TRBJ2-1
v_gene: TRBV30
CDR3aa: CAWSVQLGVDEQFF

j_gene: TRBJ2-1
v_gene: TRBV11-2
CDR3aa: CASSLRAGGLNEQFF

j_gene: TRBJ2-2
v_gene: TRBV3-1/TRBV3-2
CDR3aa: CASRPGNLGELFF

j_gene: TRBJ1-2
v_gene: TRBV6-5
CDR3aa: CASSYDSNYGYTF

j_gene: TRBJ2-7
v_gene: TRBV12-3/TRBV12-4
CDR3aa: CASSSPGYEQYF

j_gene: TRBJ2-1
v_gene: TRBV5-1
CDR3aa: CASSIQGHPATYNEQFF

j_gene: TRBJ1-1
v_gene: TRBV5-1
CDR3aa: CASSRQGASVEAFF

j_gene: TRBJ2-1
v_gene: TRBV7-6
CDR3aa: CASSPSHYYNEQFF

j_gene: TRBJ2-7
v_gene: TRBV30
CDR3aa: CAWSRQFYEQYF

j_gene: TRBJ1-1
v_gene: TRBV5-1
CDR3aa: CASSADGVNTEAFF

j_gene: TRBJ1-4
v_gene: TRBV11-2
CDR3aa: CASSSRGLRKEKLFF

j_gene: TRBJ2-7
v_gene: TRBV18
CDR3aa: CASATPTASYEQYF

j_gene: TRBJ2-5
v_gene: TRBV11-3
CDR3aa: CASSGQGEETQYF

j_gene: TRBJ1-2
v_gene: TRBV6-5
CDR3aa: CASTDDSFLYGYTF

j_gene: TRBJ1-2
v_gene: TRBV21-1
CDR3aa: CASSKLNRETGYTF

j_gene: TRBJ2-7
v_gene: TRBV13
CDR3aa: CASSLVGLAGEQYF

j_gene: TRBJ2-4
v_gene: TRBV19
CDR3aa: CASSIGQTKNIQYF

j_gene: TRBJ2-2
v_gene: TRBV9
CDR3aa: CASSAGTGDTGELFF